Each of the 28 T cell receptor beta chains below was sequenced from the same sample in a study of blood T cell repertoires in COVID-19. Generated by immunoSEQ multiplex PCR, the TCRdb table keeps only in-frame clones and is missing some. The sample includes 5,500 to 6,000 clones, about 88% of them seen just once. Sequences were obtained from peripheral blood. These receptors originate from a human donor in a cohort sampled during active COVID-19.

The chain uses TRBV7-3 and TRBJ2-3; the match to TRBD1 covers 9 bases. V gave up 6 bases and J gave up 4 bases; unmatched junction bases: 5. The CDR3 is 14 amino acids. The V gene's germline CDR1 is SGHTA and CDR2 FQGTGA. The CDR3 loop reads CASRQGAAADTQYF. CDR3 sequence (DNA): TGTGCCAGCAGACAGGGGGCAGCGGCAGATACGCAGTATTTT.

This clone was seen just once. The V gene is TRBV18, the J gene TRBJ2-2; TRBD2 aligns across 10 bases. With V trimmed by 5 bases and J by 3 bases, 6 bases remained unmatched. Germline-derived CDR1 and CDR2 are KGHSH and LQKENI. The CDR3 has 16 amino acids. DNA of the CDR3: TGTGCCAGCTCAAGGACTAGCGGAGGGGACACCGGGGAGCTGTTTTTT. It encodes CASSRTSGGDTGELFF. Looking up the rest from reference TRBV18 and TRBJ2-2 gives the full variable domain: NAGVMQNPRHLVRRRGQEARLRCSPMKGHSHVYWYRQLPEEGLKFMVYLQKENIIDESGMPKERFSAEFPKEGPSILRIQQVVRGDSAAYFCASSRTSGGDTGELFFGEGSRLTVL.

This clone is large (0.1 to 1%). V and J are TRBV9 and TRBJ1-2; 10 nucleotides align to TRBD1. The CDR3 covers 15 residues. Germline values: CDR1 SGDLS, CDR2 YYNGEE. With V trimmed by 2 bases and J by 5 bases, 6 bases remained unmatched. The CDR3 sequence: CASSVSGTGAYGYTF. The CDR3 DNA follows: TGTGCCAGCAGCGTTTCCGGGACAGGGGCTTATGGCTACACCTTC.

This clone has just a few counts. The genes are TRBV28 and TRBJ1-2; perhaps TRBD1 as D (6 bases). V was trimmed by 3 bases and J by 4 bases, leaving 21 bases between them. There are 17 residues in the CDR3. Germline V gene data show CDR1 as MDHEN and CDR2 as SYDVKM. The CDR3 DNA is TGTGCCAGCAGTTTCGGCACCGTGCAGGGGCGCGTCTATGGCTACACCTTC. As protein: CASSFGTVQGRVYGYTF.

This clone rates as large. The gene calls are TRBV27 and TRBJ2-4; D not certain. The CDR3 loop spans 13 amino acids. The V end lost 2 bases, the J end lost 6 bases, and 8 bases lay between the germline ends. The V gene's germline CDR1 is MNHEY and CDR2 SMNVEV (reference sequence). CDR3 in amino acids: CASSLQVGNIQYF. The CDR3 DNA reads TGTGCCAGCAGTTTACAGGTCGGAAACATTCAGTACTTC.

This chain joins TRBV14 and TRBJ1-1; D uncertain. CDR1 and CDR2 from the germline V gene are SGHDN and FVKESK. The CDR3 covers 14 residues. Trimming stripped 4 bases from V and 6 bases from J, with 15 bases between. CDR3 nucleotide sequence: TGTGCCAGCAGCCCGATGGTAGTTGGTTCTGAAGCTTTCTTT. This gives the protein CASSPMVVGSEAFF.

This clone appeared a single time. The chain has TRBV2 and TRBJ1-2, with 8 bases matching TRBD1. This CDR3 has 16 amino acids. The germline V gene encodes CDR1 SNHLY and CDR2 FYNNEI. J lost 0 bases, V lost 6 bases, and 9 bases had no gene match. CDR3 in amino acids: CASRIGQGKANYGYTF. Written as DNA, the CDR3 is TGTGCCAGCAGGATTGGACAGGGTAAAGCTAACTATGGCTACACCTTC.

The rearrangement uses TRBV21-1 and TRBJ2-7; TRBD1, the table's D call, was not compared with the DNA. TRBV21-1 has pseudogene status. The CDR3 has 16 residues. The DNA for the CDR3 is TGTGCCAGCAGCAAAGCCGAGGCGGCAGGGCCCTACGAGCAGTACTTC. Encoded protein: CASSKAEAAGPYEQYF.

The CDR3: CASSYSRVGKNIQYF. CDR3 nucleotides: TGTGCCAGCAGTTACTCGAGGGTTGGCAAAAACATTCAGTACTTC. V gene TRBV6-5 combines with J gene TRBJ2-4; D may be TRBD2 (5 bases). This CDR3 region has 15 residues. Germline-derived CDR1 and CDR2 are MNHEY and SVGAGI. Deletions cut 0 bases from V and 3 bases from J, with 9 bases between.

The chain uses TRBV19 and TRBJ2-7, with D possibly being TRBD2 (6 bases). Between the trimmed V and J ends, which lost 4 bases and 2 bases, there was a span of 15 bases. From germline, CDR1 is LNHDA and CDR2 SQIVND (reference sequence). The CDR3 sequence is 15 residues long. The CDR3 reads CASSNGRGKTYEQYF. In DNA form, the CDR3 reads TGTGCCAGTAGTAATGGGCGCGGGAAGACCTACGAGCAGTACTTC.

V usage is TRBV19 and J usage is TRBJ2-3; D is ambiguous. Trimming took 3 bases from V and 0 from J, leaving 7 bases between them. Looked up from germline, CDR1 is LNHDA and CDR2 is SQIVND (reference sequence). The CDR3 length is 14 residues. The CDR3 spells CASSMQASTDTQYF. The CDR3 nucleotides are TGTGCCAGTAGTATGCAGGCCAGCACAGATACGCAGTATTTT.

The chain links TRBV7-6 to TRBJ2-3, with 7 nucleotides matching TRBD2. V trimming: 1 base; J trimming: 4 bases; junction bases outside the gene matches: 14. This CDR3 is built from 18 residues. Germline CDR1 SGHVS, CDR2 FNYEAQ. The CDR3 nucleotides read TGTGCCAGCAGCTTAGGACTCCCCCGGCCGGGAGGCGCAGATACGCAGTATTTT. It codes for CASSLGLPRPGGADTQYF.

The V and J genes are TRBV5-1 and TRBJ2-3; 10 bases line up with TRBD2. This CDR3 comprises 18 residues. Germline V gives CDR1 SGHRS, CDR2 YFSETQ. V trimming: 4 bases; J trimming: 0 bases; junction bases outside the gene matches: 11. Written as DNA, the CDR3 is TGCGCCAGCAGCGGATGGTGGACTAGCGGAGGTAGCACAGATACGCAGTATTTT. It is translated as CASSGWWTSGGSTDTQYF.

The rearrangement joins TRBV5-1 to TRBJ1-1; 8 nucleotides line up with TRBD1. This CDR3 is built from 12 residues. Trimming removed 4 bases from V and 10 bases from J; junction bases left unmatched: 6. CDR1 is SGHRS and CDR2 is YFSETQ in the germline V gene. CDR3: CASSAVDRAAFF. The CDR3 coding sequence is TGCGCCAGCAGCGCGGTGGACAGGGCAGCTTTCTTT. Variable domain in full (rest from reference TRBV5-1 and TRBJ1-1): KAGVTQTPRYLIKTRGQQVTLSCSPISGHRSVSWYQQTPGQGLQFLFEYFSETQRNKGNFPGRFSGRQFSNSRSEMNVSTLELGDSALYLCASSAVDRAAFFGQGTRLTVV.

V usage is TRBV7-9 and J usage is TRBJ2-7; 7 nucleotides align to TRBD1. The V and J ends lost 5 bases and 6 bases, in that order; junction bases with no gene match: 13. The CDR3 contains 15 residues. Germline V lookup: CDR1 SEHNR, CDR2 FQNEAQ (reference sequence). The CDR3 nucleotides read TGTGCCAGCAGCCCGACGACAGGGAGAGCCGGCGAGCAGTACTTC. This gives the protein CASSPTTGRAGEQYF.

In its sample, this clone was seen once. The chain carries TRBV6-1 and TRBJ2-7; D gene uncertain. This CDR3 has 16 residues. The V end lost 3 bases, the J end lost 1 base, and 16 bases lay between the germline ends. CDR1 and CDR2 from the germline V gene are MNHNS and SASEGT. CDR3 DNA: TGTGCCAGCAGTGACCCAGCTGAGGAGATTTCCTACGAGCAGTACTTC. Protein: CASSDPAEEISYEQYF.

The rearrangement joins TRBV20-1 to TRBJ1-1; D call uncertain. This CDR3 has 14 amino acids. Per germline, CDR1 DFQATT and CDR2 SNEGSKA (reference sequence). Trimming removed 3 bases at V and 5 bases at J, with 16 bases between. CDR3 amino acids: CSASAHASRTEAFF. CDR3 nucleotides: TGCAGTGCTAGTGCTCATGCTTCCCGGACTGAAGCTTTCTTT.

V gene TRBV19 combines with J gene TRBJ2-1; tentative D call: TRBD2 (6 bases). V was cut by 5 bases and J by 8 bases, with 7 bases left in between. The germline CDR1 and CDR2 sequences are LNHDA and SQIVND (reference sequence). The CDR3 length is 11 residues. The CDR3 sequence: CASSGDYEQFF. CDR3 nucleotides: TGTGCCAGTAGTGGGGACTATGAGCAGTTCTTC.

This clone was seen just once. The rearrangement uses TRBV19 and TRBJ2-3, with D uncertain. This CDR3 region has 16 residues. Per germline, CDR1 LNHDA and CDR2 SQIVND (reference sequence). V lost 4 bases, J lost 0 bases, and 14 bases lay in between. CDR3 in amino acids: CASSTSSFLSTDTQYF. The CDR3 DNA reads TGTGCCAGTAGTACCTCTAGTTTTCTCAGCACAGATACGCAGTATTTT. Looking up the rest from reference TRBV19 and TRBJ2-3 gives the full variable domain: DGGITQSPKYLFRKEGQNVTLSCEQNLNHDAMYWYRQDPGQGLRLIYYSQIVNDFQKGDIAEGYSVSREKKESFPLTVTSAQKNPTAFYLCASSTSSFLSTDTQYFGPGTRLTVL.

The genes are TRBV6-5 and TRBJ1-1, with no clear D. The CDR3 loop spans 12 amino acids. The germline CDR1 and CDR2 sequences are MNHEY and SVGAGI. With 5 bases removed from V and 1 base from J, the gap between germline ends came to 5 bases. The CDR3: CASSRQNTEAFF. In DNA, the CDR3 is TGTGCCAGCAGTCGACAGAACACTGAAGCTTTCTTT.

This clone came up once. This chain joins TRBV7-2 and TRBJ2-7; 15 bases map to TRBD2. V gave up 5 bases and J gave up 2 bases; unmatched junction bases: 4. CDR3 length: 16 amino acids. From germline, CDR1 is SGHTA and CDR2 FQGNSA. The CDR3 sequence: CASSARTSGRAYEQYF. The DNA of the CDR3 is TGTGCCAGCAGCGCTCGGACTAGCGGGAGGGCCTACGAGCAGTACTTC. Full variable domain (missing parts from reference TRBV7-2 and TRBJ2-7): GAGVSQSPSNKVTEKGKDVELRCDPISGHTALYWYRQSLGQGLEFLIYFQGNSAPDKSGLPSDRFSAERTGGSVSTLTIQRTQQEDSAVYLCASSARTSGRAYEQYFGPGTRLTVT.

This rearrangement joins TRBV5-1 to TRBJ2-5; 8 bases map to TRBD2. The germline V gene encodes CDR1 SGHRS and CDR2 YFSETQ. The CDR3 is 15 amino acids. The V gene end was trimmed by 5 bases and the J gene end by 1 base; junction bases not matched to a gene: 7. The CDR3: CASSSSGAPQETQYF. DNA of the CDR3: TGCGCCAGCAGTAGTAGCGGGGCCCCCCAAGAGACCCAGTACTTC.

In its sample, this clone was seen once. The chain uses TRBV18 and TRBJ2-6; D not resolved. Trimming took off 6 bases at V and 2 bases at J, with 11 bases between the two ends. The CDR3 is 15 residues long. CDR1 KGHSH and CDR2 LQKENI come from the germline V gene. The CDR3 spells CASSYEAPGANVLTF. DNA for the CDR3: TGTGCCAGCTCCTACGAAGCTCCTGGGGCCAACGTCCTGACTTTC.

The J gene is TRBJ1-2, the V gene TRBV28; no clear D gene. This CDR3 has 13 amino acids. In germline, CDR1 is MDHEN, CDR2 SYDVKM. V gave up 2 bases and J gave up 3 bases, with 7 bases separating them. For the CDR3, the DNA is TGTGCCAGCAGTTTAATCGGGGACTATGGCTACACCTTC. Protein: CASSLIGDYGYTF.

The rearrangement joins TRBV30 to TRBJ1-5, with D perhaps TRBD1 (5 bases). The CDR3 contains 14 residues. CDR1 and CDR2 from the germline V gene are GTSNPN and SVGIG (reference sequence). Trimming shortened V by 4 bases and J by 0 bases, and 10 bases separated the two germline ends. CDR3 sequence: CAWKSDSSNQPQHF. The CDR3 nucleotides read TGTGCCTGGAAATCTGACAGTAGCAATCAGCCCCAGCATTTT.

This clone was detected once. CDR3 sequence reads: CASSDDLAGSYNEQFF. The CDR3 DNA sequence: TGTGCCAGCAGTGACGATCTAGCGGGATCTTACAATGAGCAGTTCTTC. The chain uses TRBV6-4 and TRBJ2-1; 9 nucleotides line up with TRBD2. This CDR3 is 16 amino acids long. Germline-derived CDR1 and CDR2 are MRHNA and SNTAGT. V lost 2 bases, J lost 4 bases, and 6 bases stayed unmatched.

The genes are TRBV19 and TRBJ2-7; TRBD1 matches 8 bases. V lost 4 bases and J lost 8; bases outside the gene matches: 13. This CDR3 contains 15 residues. In germline, CDR1 is LNHDA, CDR2 SQIVND (reference sequence). The DNA of the CDR3 is TGTGCCAGTAGTAACCCCCGGGACAGGATGCTTAAGCAGTACTTC. Amino acids: CASSNPRDRMLKQYF.

The gene calls are TRBV24-1 and TRBJ1-5; no clear D gene. Trimming took 3 bases from V and 5 from J, leaving 4 bases between them. Germline V gene data show CDR1 as KGHDR and CDR2 as SFDVKD. This CDR3 is 12 amino acids long. CDR3 DNA: TGTGCCACCAGTGATCCAGATCAGCCCCAGCATTTT. Residues: CATSDPDQPQHF.